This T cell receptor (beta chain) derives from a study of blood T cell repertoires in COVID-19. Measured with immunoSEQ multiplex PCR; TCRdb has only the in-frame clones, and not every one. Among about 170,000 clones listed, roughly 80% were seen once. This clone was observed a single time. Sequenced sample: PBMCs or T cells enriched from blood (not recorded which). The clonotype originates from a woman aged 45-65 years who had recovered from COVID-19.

This CDR3 is CASSRVGDRRRSPLHF. CDR3 sequence (DNA): TGTGCCAGCAGCAGGGTGGGGGACAGGCGACGCTCACCCCTCCACTTT. This rearrangement joins TRBV3-1 (or the pseudogene TRBV3-2) to TRBJ1-6; 8 bases map to TRBD1. V shed 5 bases, J shed 10 bases, and the junction held 13 bases outside the gene matches. The CDR3 runs to 16 residues. Germline V CDR1 and CDR2: LGHDT, YNNKEL (reference sequence).